These 17 T cell receptor beta chains originate from one sample sequenced in a study of T cells in Graves' hyperthyroidism and ophthalmopathy. From RNA transcripts, TCR beta CDR3 regions were amplified. Initially, a first-round RT-PCR of the TCR CDR3 employed the HTBI primer set. Via MiXCR, TCRdb re-called the multiplex PCR reads, giving one row per CDR3 protein. This table has more than 550,000 distinct CDR3 sequences, 17% appearing once. Sequenced material: blood. The receptors here all came from a man aged 50-60 years with Graves' hyperthyroidism.

This clonotype turned up a few times. The chain employs TRBV4-2 and TRBJ2-3; a weak D match, TRBD2 (6 bases). The ends were cut back, 0 bases at V and 2 bases at J, with 12 bases in the middle. The germline CDR1 and CDR2 sequences are LGHNA and YNFKEQ. The CDR3 extends over 16 amino acids. The CDR3 reads CASSQEWRENTDTQYF. For the CDR3, the DNA is TGTGCCAGCAGCCAAGAATGGCGGGAAAACACAGATACGCAGTATTTT.

This clonotype occurred a few times. The chain uses TRBV29-1 and TRBJ2-1; 7 positions agree with TRBD2. Trimming cost V 5 bases and J 6 bases; bases outside gene matches: 4. The CDR3 spans 12 residues. In germline, CDR1 is SQVTM, CDR2 ANQGSEA. The CDR3 bases are TGCAGCGTTTTGCGGGAGCCCAATGAGCAGTTCTTC. Translated, it gives CSVLREPNEQFF.

This clonotype was found a few times. The V and J genes are TRBV7-9 and TRBJ2-7, with 9 bases matching TRBD1. This CDR3 comprises 14 residues. CDR1 SEHNR and CDR2 FQNEAQ come from the germline V gene (reference sequence). V dropped 5 bases and J dropped 1; count of bases not matched to a gene: 3. CDR3: CASSVQGASYEQYF. Written as DNA, the CDR3 is TGTGCCAGCAGCGTACAGGGGGCGTCCTACGAGCAGTACTTC.

The V call is TRBV5-1, the J call TRBJ2-7; 9 nucleotides agree with TRBD1. Germline lookup yields CDR1 SGHRS and CDR2 YFSETQ. J gave up 3 bases and V 8 bases, and 9 bases lay outside the gene matches. The CDR3 extends over 14 amino acids. As DNA, the CDR3 is TGCGCCAGTAATACAGGGGGCGCGGTCTACGAGCAGTACTTC. Protein: CASNTGGAVYEQYF.

This clonotype has only a few counts. The V call is TRBV7-9, the J call TRBJ1-1; D not resolved. The CDR3 has 14 amino acids. Germline CDR1 SEHNR, CDR2 FQNEAQ (reference sequence). V lost 5 bases, J lost 7 bases, and 17 bases lay in between. The CDR3 nucleotides read TGTGCCAGCAGCCTCCAACAGAGCGGTGTTGAAGCTTTCTTT. As protein: CASSLQQSGVEAFF.

The CDR3, as DNA: TGTGCCACCAGTCTTCGGGACAGGGGGATGGCGGTCGGAACCTACAATGAGCAGTTCTTC. It codes for CATSLRDRGMAVGTYNEQFF. This chain uses TRBV24-1 with TRBJ2-1; 11 bases align to TRBD1. J was trimmed by 2 bases and V by 6 bases; bases with no gene match: 17. CDR3 size: 20 residues. The germline V gene encodes CDR1 KGHDR and CDR2 SFDVKD.

A word on this clonotype: This may be a read error, as it is one base from a much larger clone. V is TRBV10-3 and J is TRBJ2-6; the D call may be TRBD1 or TRBD2 (5 bases each). The CDR3 is made up of 20 amino acids. Germline CDR1 and CDR2: ENHRY and SYGVKD. V was trimmed by 5 bases and J by 1 base, leaving 24 bases between them. CDR3 region: CAISSGSWGTITSGANVLTF. The DNA of the CDR3 is TGTGCCATCAGTTCCGGCTCATGGGGGACGATAACTTCTGGGGCCAACGTCCTGACTTTC.

The chain links TRBV3-1 to TRBJ2-7; 7 bases are a match to TRBD2. Germline-derived CDR1 and CDR2 are LGHDT and YNNKEL (reference sequence). The trim removed 5 bases at V and 9 bases at J, leaving 13 bases unmatched. This CDR3 contains 14 residues. The CDR3 region has the DNA TGTGCCAGCAGCGCCGGCAGCGGGACCCGAGGGCAGTACTTC. It yields the protein CASSAGSGTRGQYF.

V gene TRBV3-1 combines with J gene TRBJ2-1; D is unresolved. The CDR3 extends over 11 amino acids. Germline loops: CDR1 LGHDT, CDR2 YNNKEL (reference sequence). Trimming removed 7 bases at V and 8 bases at J, with 9 bases between. The CDR3 is CASTLSDEQFF. DNA for the CDR3: TGTGCCAGCACCCTCAGCGATGAGCAGTTCTTC.

The gene calls are TRBV11-2 and TRBJ1-1; D is unresolved. Germline V gives CDR1 SGHAT, CDR2 FQNNGV. The CDR3 totals 15 residues. Trimming removed 5 bases from V and 4 bases from J, with 17 bases in between. The chain's CDR3 is CASSPPGSRGTEAFF. The DNA of the CDR3 is TGTGCCAGCAGCCCTCCCGGGTCTCGCGGCACTGAAGCTTTCTTT.

The J gene is TRBJ1-2, the V gene TRBV6-5; D may be TRBD1 (5 bases). Trimming removed 4 bases from V and 7 bases from J, with 16 bases in between. The germline V gene encodes CDR1 MNHEY and CDR2 SVGAGI. CDR3 size: 14 residues. CDR3 coding DNA: TGTGCCAGCAGTTGGGACGGCGCACCGGGTGGCTACACCTTC. This gives the protein CASSWDGAPGGYTF.

The table lists this clonotype with many counts. The J gene is TRBJ2-1, the V gene TRBV20-1, with D perhaps being TRBD1 or TRBD2 (6 bases each). V was cut by 5 bases and J by 6 bases, with 23 bases left in between. This CDR3 spans 16 amino acids. From germline, CDR1 is DFQATT and CDR2 SNEGSKA (reference sequence). The CDR3 loop is CSAPRSHSGAGNEQFF. CDR3 bases: TGCAGTGCTCCACGGAGCCACTCGGGGGCCGGCAATGAGCAGTTCTTC.

The CDR3 spells CASSRDRSSGANVLTF. CDR3 coding DNA: TGTGCCAGCAGCCGGGACCGGTCCTCTGGGGCCAACGTCCTGACTTTC. The chain recombines TRBV7-2 with TRBJ2-6, with D perhaps given as TRBD1 or TRBD2 (5 bases each). The CDR3 is 16 residues long. The V end lost 5 bases, the J end lost 0 bases, and 11 bases lay between the germline ends. Germline V gene sequence: CDR1 SGHTA, CDR2 FQGNSA.

In its sample, this clonotype was seen a few times. The chain combines TRBV20-1 with TRBJ2-7; D might be TRBD1 (6 bases). The CDR3 sequence is 13 residues long. Germline V gene lookup returns CDR1 DFQATT and CDR2 SNEGSKA (reference sequence). V lost 3 bases and J lost 7, with 16 bases in between. Written as DNA, the CDR3 is TGCAGTGCTAGGAGGACAGTCAGGGAAGAGCAGTACTTC. This translates into CSARRTVREEQYF.

This clonotype was picked up many times. The chain recombines TRBV12-3 or TRBV12-4 with TRBJ2-2; D may be TRBD1 or TRBD2 (5 bases each). Trimming cost V 4 bases and J 0 bases, with 9 bases left between them. There are 15 residues in the CDR3. The CDR3 sequence: CASSSLGANTGELFF. The CDR3 DNA reads as TGTGCCAGCAGTTCTCTGGGGGCGAACACCGGGGAGCTGTTTTTT.

There are many counts of this clonotype. This rearrangement joins TRBV18 to TRBJ2-1; D tentatively fits TRBD1 or TRBD2 (6 bases each). The V and J ends lost 8 bases and 0 bases respectively, with 14 bases between them. CDR3 size: 15 residues. The germline V gene encodes CDR1 KGHSH and CDR2 LQKENI. CDR3 amino acids: CASTPRGDSYNEQFF. The CDR3 DNA sequence: TGTGCCAGCACCCCGAGGGGGGACTCCTACAATGAGCAGTTCTTC.

Many counts were recorded for this clonotype. The chain recombines TRBV27 with TRBJ1-1, with 7 bases identical to TRBD1. The germline V gene encodes CDR1 MNHEY and CDR2 SMNVEV (reference sequence). Losses at the gene ends were 7 bases for V and 5 bases for J; bases not matched to a gene: 16. This CDR3 has 16 amino acids. Here the CDR3 DNA reads TGTGCCAGCACCCGAGCGTATTCAGGGGGTTGGACTGAAGCTTTCTTT. Translated, it gives CASTRAYSGGWTEAFF.